These 29 T cell receptor beta chains came from one sample sequenced in a study of STAT5B mutations in CD4+ large granular lymphocyte leukemia. Clones were read by immunoSEQ multiplex PCR, and TCRdb kept only the in-frame ones, dropping some. The profile covers 28,000 or so clones, with about three quarters appearing a single time and approximately 0.98% taken by the ten largest. Sequencing was performed on CD4+ T cells from blood buffy coats. These receptors were collected from a human donor in good health.

This chain uses TRBV25-1 with TRBJ2-7; D is undetermined. V was pared by 5 bases and J by 3 bases, with 8 bases between. CDR3 length: 12 residues. Germline lookup yields CDR1 MGHDK and CDR2 SYGVNS. DNA for the CDR3: TGTGCCAGCAGTCCCCTAGGCTACGAGCAGTACTTC. It is translated as CASSPLGYEQYF.

The rearrangement joins TRBV6-6 to TRBJ1-1; D possibly corresponds to TRBD1 (5 bases). Germline values: CDR1 MNHNY, CDR2 SVGAGI (reference sequence). V was pared by 1 base and J by 7 bases, with 13 bases between. The CDR3 extends over 14 amino acids. CDR3 nucleotide sequence: TGTGCCAGCAGTTACTTTGGGCAGGGTAGTGAAGCTTTCTTT. This translates into CASSYFGQGSEAFF.

The V and J genes are TRBV10-3 and TRBJ2-5, with 12 bases identical to TRBD1. Germline V CDR1 and CDR2: ENHRY, SYGVKD. The CDR3 runs 13 residues. Trimming removed 6 bases from V and 5 bases from J; junction bases left unmatched: 1. The DNA of the CDR3 is TGTGCCATCAGGGGACAGGGGGCTGAGACCCAGTACTTC. Protein: CAIRGQGAETQYF.

The chain uses TRBV2 and TRBJ2-2; TRBD2 is a possible D gene (6 bases). V lost 8 bases and J lost 1, with 11 bases in between. CDR3 length: 14 residues. Germline V gene sequence: CDR1 SNHLY, CDR2 FYNNEI. CDR3 residues: CASRGTVNTGELFF. For the CDR3, the DNA is TGTGCCAGCCGGGGGACGGTGAACACCGGGGAGCTGTTTTTT.

V usage is TRBV19 and J usage is TRBJ1-5; D perhaps matches TRBD1 (6 bases). The ends were cut back, 6 bases at V and 2 bases at J, with 23 bases in the middle. Germline values: CDR1 LNHDA, CDR2 SQIVND (reference sequence). The CDR3 has 18 residues. The CDR3 DNA reads TGTGCCAGTAGCCCCCGGGAGGGACAACCCGAGGGCAATCAGCCCCAGCATTTT. This gives the protein CASSPREGQPEGNQPQHF.

J is TRBJ1-1 and V is TRBV30, with 8 bases aligning to TRBD1. Germline CDR1 GTSNPN, CDR2 SVGIG (reference sequence). The V and J ends lost 3 bases and 0 bases, in that order; junction bases with no gene match: 3. The CDR3 has 14 residues. The CDR3 nucleotides read TGTGCCTGGAGCGCGGGACAGGTGAACACTGAAGCTTTCTTT. Encoded protein: CAWSAGQVNTEAFF. The entire variable domain, with the rest obtained from reference TRBV30 and TRBJ1-1, is as follows: SQTIHQWPATLVQPVGSPLSLECTVEGTSNPNLYWYRQAAGRGLQLLFYSVGIGQISSEVPQNLSASRPQDRQFILSSKKLLLSDSGFYLCAWSAGQVNTEAFFGQGTRLTVV.

This clone was seen a single time. This sequence joins TRBV5-8 and TRBJ2-4, with D unclear. This CDR3 is 14 amino acids long. V was clipped by 0 bases and J by 9 bases, with 13 bases between them. Germline values: CDR1 SGHTS, CDR2 YDEGEE. As DNA, the CDR3 is TGTGCCAGCAGCTTGGGGAACGGGCCGGGCATTCAGTACTTC. Translation: CASSLGNGPGIQYF.

J is TRBJ1-2 and V is TRBV5-4, with D possibly being TRBD1 (5 bases). V shed 1 base and J shed 2 bases, with 9 bases lying between them. This CDR3 comprises 14 residues. Germline V CDR1 and CDR2: SGHNT, YYREEE (reference sequence). In DNA form, the CDR3 reads TGTGCCAGCAGCTTGAATCAGGGAAACTATGGCTACACCTTC. It yields the protein CASSLNQGNYGYTF.

The chain is built from TRBV18 and TRBJ2-2; D is uncertain. Germline-derived CDR1 and CDR2 are KGHSH and LQKENI. There are 13 residues in the CDR3. Trimming took 1 base from V and 2 from J, leaving 2 bases between them. Here the CDR3 reads CASSPQNTGELFF. The CDR3 DNA sequence: TGTGCCAGCTCACCACAAAACACCGGGGAGCTGTTTTTT.

The chain carries TRBV19 and TRBJ2-2; D may be TRBD2 (8 bases). The V end was cut by 5 bases, the J end by 6 bases, with 16 bases between. Germline V gives CDR1 LNHDA, CDR2 SQIVND (reference sequence). This CDR3 has 15 amino acids. The CDR3 region is CASSPGGTRAGELFF. As DNA, the CDR3 is TGTGCCAGTAGTCCAGGGGGGACTAGGGCCGGGGAGCTGTTTTTT.

The rearrangement uses TRBV5-5 and TRBJ1-5; D is perhaps TRBD1 (5 bases). Trimming took off 4 bases at V and 8 bases at J, with 19 bases between the two ends. Germline V gene lookup returns CDR1 SGHKS and CDR2 YYEKEE (reference sequence). The CDR3 spans 15 residues. The CDR3 sequence is CASSPEGQPREPQHF. The CDR3 DNA follows: TGTGCCAGCAGCCCGGAGGGGCAGCCACGCGAGCCCCAGCATTTT.

The V call is TRBV28, the J call TRBJ2-1; D unclear. CDR1 MDHEN and CDR2 SYDVKM come from the germline V gene. The CDR3 runs 15 residues. V was clipped by 8 bases and J by 3 bases, with 17 bases between them. In nucleotides, the CDR3 is TGTGCCAGCTCAAAAAGGCCTCGACGCTACAATGAGCAGTTCTTC. This gives the protein CASSKRPRRYNEQFF.

The J gene is TRBJ1-1, the V gene TRBV19; 9 bases are shared with TRBD1. The ends lost 3 bases at V and 4 bases at J; junction bases unmatched: 9. Germline CDR1 LNHDA, CDR2 SQIVND (reference sequence). The CDR3 has 16 amino acids. CDR3 protein: CASSMRAGQGATEAFF. The CDR3 region has the DNA TGTGCCAGTAGTATGAGGGCGGGACAGGGAGCCACTGAAGCTTTCTTT.

The rearrangement links TRBV7-9 to TRBJ1-1, with TRBD1 as a possible D gene (5 bases). V was trimmed by 1 base and J by 5 bases, leaving 8 bases between them. The CDR3 runs 13 residues. Germline CDR1 reads SEHNR; CDR2 reads FQNEAQ (reference sequence). CDR3 bases: TGTGCCAGCAGCTTAGGGGGGTGGACTGAAGCTTTCTTT. Amino acid sequence: CASSLGGWTEAFF.

V is TRBV7-2 and J is TRBJ2-1; TRBD2 matches 9 bases. Trimming took 1 base from V and 4 from J; bases not matched to a gene: 5. The germline CDR1 and CDR2 sequences are SGHTA and FQGNSA. The CDR3 runs to 16 residues. As DNA, the CDR3 is TGTGCCAGCAGCTTAGACGCGACTAGCGGTTACAATGAGCAGTTCTTC. This codes for CASSLDATSGYNEQFF.

The rearrangement links TRBV5-1 to TRBJ2-7, with 7 bases matching TRBD1. The ends lost 5 bases at V and 6 bases at J; junction bases unmatched: 14. The germline V gene has CDR1 SGHRS and CDR2 YFSETQ. The CDR3 runs 15 residues. In DNA, the CDR3 is TGCGCCAGCAGGACTAACAGGGGTCCCTACGTCGAGCAGTACGTC. Protein sequence: CASRTNRGPYVEQYV.

This chain links TRBV27 with TRBJ2-1; 12 bases are shared with TRBD2. J gave up 4 bases and V 6 bases, and 7 bases lay outside the gene matches. The CDR3 is made up of 16 amino acids. Germline V gene data show CDR1 as MNHEY and CDR2 as SMNVEV (reference sequence). CDR3 nucleotides: TGTGCCAGCAGCCCTCAGCTAGCGGGAGGGTACAATGAGCAGTTCTTC. Protein: CASSPQLAGGYNEQFF.

The chain couples TRBV9 to TRBJ2-3; 9 nucleotides line up with TRBD2. Germline lookup yields CDR1 SGDLS and CDR2 YYNGEE. The CDR3 has 15 amino acids. J gave up 1 base and V 6 bases, and 6 bases lay outside the gene matches. Here the CDR3 DNA reads TGTGCCAGCACCATAGCGGGGGACCGCACAGATACGCAGTATTTT. It yields the protein CASTIAGDRTDTQYF. The complete variable domain, with remaining parts taken from reference TRBV9 and TRBJ2-3, reads DSGVTQTPKHLITATGQRVTLRCSPRSGDLSVYWYQQSLDQGLQFLIQYYNGEERAKGNILERFSAQQFPDLHSELNLSSLELGDSALYFCASTIAGDRTDTQYFGPGTRLTVL.

The chain is built from TRBV27 and TRBJ2-1; D is undetermined. CDR3 size: 15 residues. The V end was cut by 3 bases, the J end by 3 bases, with 12 bases between. The germline gives CDR1 MNHEY, CDR2 SMNVEV (reference sequence). The CDR3 loop reads CASSLTLLGYNEQFF. The CDR3 nucleotides read TGTGCCAGCAGTTTGACTCTTTTGGGCTACAATGAGCAGTTCTTC.

V is TRBV2 and J is TRBJ1-1, with TRBD1 identical over 11 bases. The CDR3 is made up of 16 amino acids. The germline V gene has CDR1 SNHLY and CDR2 FYNNEI. The V and J ends lost 6 bases and 3 bases, in that order; junction bases with no gene match: 9. The CDR3 DNA is TGTGCCAGCAGCCTTAGGACAGGGGGCGCGTACACTGAAGCTTTCTTT. This translates into CASSLRTGGAYTEAFF.

The chain is built from TRBV28 and TRBJ1-4; TRBD1 is a possible D gene (5 bases). The CDR3 loop spans 15 amino acids. From germline, CDR1 is MDHEN and CDR2 SYDVKM. V was trimmed by 6 bases and J by 7 bases, leaving 18 bases between them. The CDR3 sequence: CASSRGAAVREKLFF. Here the CDR3 DNA reads TGTGCCAGCAGCCGCGGGGCGGCGGTGCGTGAAAAACTGTTTTTT.

The rearrangement links TRBV5-6 to TRBJ1-3, with a tentative D call TRBD1 (5 bases). This CDR3 has 17 residues. Germline values: CDR1 SGHDT, CDR2 YYEEEE. The V end was cut by 5 bases, the J end by 4 bases, with 22 bases between. The DNA of the CDR3 is TGTGCCAGCAGACTAAATGGGGATGGGGGTCGCGGAAACACCATATATTTT. Amino acid sequence: CASRLNGDGGRGNTIYF. Supplemented by reference TRBV5-6 and TRBJ1-3, the full variable domain reads DAGVTQSPTHLIKTRGQQVTLRCSPKSGHDTVSWYQQALGQGPQFIFQYYEEEERQRGNFPDRFSGHQFPNYSSELNVNALLLGDSALYLCASRLNGDGGRGNTIYFGEGSWLTVV.

This clone was observed a single time. The chain combines TRBV18 with TRBJ2-3; 9 bases map to TRBD2. Germline trimming cut 5 bases from V and 2 bases from J; bases unmatched to any gene: 8. This CDR3 has 16 amino acids. In germline, CDR1 is KGHSH, CDR2 LQKENI. The CDR3 sequence: CASSIRLAEHTDTQYF. The CDR3 DNA reads TGTGCCAGCTCAATTCGACTAGCGGAACACACAGATACGCAGTATTTT.

V usage is TRBV4-1 and J usage is TRBJ2-1, with TRBD2 matching over 9 bases. The CDR3 contains 17 residues. Germline V gives CDR1 MGHRA, CDR2 YSYEKL. V was pared by 2 bases and J by 1 base, with 6 bases of the junction left unmatched. The CDR3 is CASSQIFLAGSYNEQFF. The CDR3, as DNA: TGCGCCAGCAGCCAAATTTTTCTAGCGGGATCCTACAATGAGCAGTTCTTC.

This chain connects TRBV30 to TRBJ2-2; the D gene is possibly TRBD1 (6 bases). The CDR3 covers 16 residues. V was trimmed by 4 bases and J by 2 bases, leaving 17 bases between them. Germline CDR1 and CDR2: GTSNPN and SVGIG (reference sequence). The CDR3 is CAWTVTGLGNTGELFF. CDR3 sequence (DNA): TGTGCCTGGACTGTGACAGGCTTAGGAAACACCGGGGAGCTGTTTTTT.

The rearrangement links TRBV19 to TRBJ1-6; D call uncertain. Germline assignment: CDR1 LNHDA and CDR2 SQIVND (reference sequence). This CDR3 has 14 amino acids. Trimming took 2 bases from V and 9 from J, leaving 11 bases between them. The CDR3 sequence is CASSISGRGSPLHF. The CDR3 DNA follows: TGTGCCAGTAGTATATCGGGGAGAGGTTCACCCCTCCACTTT.

The chain combines TRBV28 with TRBJ2-7, with a tentative D call TRBD2 (5 bases). The CDR3 loop spans 13 amino acids. From germline, CDR1 is MDHEN and CDR2 SYDVKM. V dropped 7 bases and J dropped 3 bases, with 13 bases sitting between them. The CDR3 protein is CASTPGNLYEQYF. CDR3 nucleotide sequence: TGTGCCAGCACCCCCGGGAACCTCTACGAGCAGTACTTC.

CDR3 loop: CASSSVLAGGPGELFF. The CDR3 nucleotides read TGCGCCAGCAGCAGCGTACTAGCGGGAGGGCCCGGGGAGCTGTTTTTT. V is TRBV5-1 and J is TRBJ2-2; TRBD2 matches at 13 bases. J was trimmed by 6 bases and V by 4 bases; bases with no gene match: 6. The CDR3 is made up of 16 amino acids. In germline, CDR1 is SGHRS, CDR2 YFSETQ.

This chain joins TRBV6-1 and TRBJ2-6; D uncertain. The CDR3 is made up of 14 amino acids. Trimming pared 1 base from V and 8 bases from J, leaving 9 bases between. The germline gives CDR1 MNHNS, CDR2 SASEGT. This CDR3 is CASSEEAHSNVLTF. The DNA of the CDR3 is TGTGCCAGCAGTGAAGAGGCCCATTCCAACGTCCTGACTTTC.